This T cell receptor (beta chain) is from a study of prognosis after radiotherapy for stage I lung cancer. Study-wide background: Therapy that ran concurrently with stereotactic body radiotherapy was given to no patient.

Genomic DNA was the source, and TCR beta CDR3 was amplified from it by two-round multiplex PCR. Gene-specific TRBV and TRBJ primers were used in PCR round one. In TCRdb, the multiplex PCR reads were re-called with MiXCR into one record per CDR3 protein. The repertoire has 20,000 to 25,000 distinct CDR3 sequences, about 40% of them found once; the top ten carry roughly a fifth. Investigators drew about 6 milliliters of peripheral blood at each of two time points. V shed 3 bases and J shed 2 bases, with 14 bases lying between them. CDR3 length: 16 residues. Germline values: CDR1 LGHNA, CDR2 YSLEER. General study findings and limits: Stereotactic body radiation therapy was followed by a fall in unique TCR clone counts, with a median of around 10,000 versus 6,900. Tumor specificity was not determined for the expanded TCR clones.

On this clonotype: The antigen is unknown.

The receptor's source is a donor aged 50 or older with non-small cell lung cancer. The source material was PBMCs, sampled before or after stereotactic body radiation therapy (not recorded which). The rearrangement uses TRBV4-3 and TRBJ1-3; D remains ambiguous. CDR3 sequence: CASSQDGLSAGNTIYF. The CDR3 coding sequence is TGCGCCAGCAGCCAGGACGGGCTAAGCGCTGGAAACACCATATATTTT.